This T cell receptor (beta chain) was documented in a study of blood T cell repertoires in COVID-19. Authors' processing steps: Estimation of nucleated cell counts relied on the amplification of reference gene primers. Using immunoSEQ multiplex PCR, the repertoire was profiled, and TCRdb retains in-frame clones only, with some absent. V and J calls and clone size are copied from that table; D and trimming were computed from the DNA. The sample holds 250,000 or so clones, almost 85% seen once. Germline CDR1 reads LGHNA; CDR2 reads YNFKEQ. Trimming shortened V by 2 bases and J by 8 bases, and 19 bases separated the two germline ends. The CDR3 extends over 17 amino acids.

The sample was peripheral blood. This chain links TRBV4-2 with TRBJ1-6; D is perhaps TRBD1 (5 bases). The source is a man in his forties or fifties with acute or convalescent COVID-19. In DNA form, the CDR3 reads TGTGCCAGCAGCCAACCAACGGGGGAGGGAGAGGATTCACCCCTCCACTTT. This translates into CASSQPTGEGEDSPLHF.